Listed here are 32 T cell receptor beta chains from one sample, sequenced in a study of shared clonotypes between healthy human individuals. TCRdb's copy holds only in-frame clones and misses some; the assay was immunoSEQ multiplex PCR. Here the sample spans 450,000 to 500,000 clones, roughly 85% being singletons. Sequencing was performed on PBMCs. The receptors stem from a woman aged 40-49 years in good health. Some clones in this sample may be carry-over from other donors' samples.

This rearrangement joins TRBV19 to TRBJ1-4; 8 nucleotides line up with TRBD1. CDR3 size: 15 residues. Germline CDR1 is LNHDA and CDR2 is SQIVND (reference sequence). Trimming at V came to 4 bases and at J to 7 bases, leaving 8 bases not matched to a gene. This chain's CDR3 is CASSTLTGDSEKLFF. CDR3 DNA sequence: TGTGCCAGTAGTACCTTGACAGGGGATAGTGAAAAACTGTTTTTT.

This rearrangement joins TRBV30 to TRBJ2-7; D gene unclear. V lost 0 bases to trimming and J lost 4 bases, with 7 bases between them. The CDR3 length is 12 residues. The germline CDR1 and CDR2 sequences are GTSNPN and SVGIG (reference sequence). The CDR3 sequence is CAWSVVYYEQYF. Written as DNA, the CDR3 is TGTGCCTGGAGTGTAGTCTATTACGAGCAGTACTTC.

The V call is TRBV5-1, the J call TRBJ2-5, with 8 bases lining up with TRBD1. The CDR3 contains 15 residues. Losses at the gene ends were 4 bases for V and 5 bases for J; bases not matched to a gene: 10. Looked up from germline, CDR1 is SGHRS and CDR2 is YFSETQ. The DNA for the CDR3 is TGCGCCAGCAGCACCAACCCAGGGGGCGCGGAGACCCAGTACTTC. It is translated as CASSTNPGGAETQYF.

This clone came up a few times. The chain uses TRBV5-1 and TRBJ1-2; D perhaps matches TRBD1 (6 bases). This CDR3 is built from 14 residues. CDR1 is SGHRS, CDR2 YFSETQ, per germline. V gave up 4 bases and J gave up 4 bases, with 14 bases separating them. This chain's CDR3 is CASSAPNRAYGYTF. The CDR3, as DNA: TGCGCCAGCAGCGCGCCCAACAGGGCCTATGGCTACACCTTC. Full variable domain (rest looked up from reference TRBV5-1 and TRBJ1-2): KAGVTQTPRYLIKTRGQQVTLSCSPISGHRSVSWYQQTPGQGLQFLFEYFSETQRNKGNFPGRFSGRQFSNSRSEMNVSTLELGDSALYLCASSAPNRAYGYTFGSGTRLTVV.

The chain links TRBV7-8 to TRBJ2-3; no firm D call. Germline values: CDR1 SGHVS, CDR2 FQNEAQ. CDR3 length: 14 residues. The V gene lost 1 base and the J gene lost 2 bases, with 7 bases spanning the gap. CDR3 amino acids: CASSLDISTDTQYF. The CDR3 bases are TGTGCCAGCAGCTTAGACATCTCCACAGATACGCAGTATTTT. The full variable domain, completed using reference TRBV7-8 and TRBJ2-3, is GAGVSQSPRYKVAKRGQDVALRCDPISGHVSLFWYQQALGQGPEFLTYFQNEAQLDKSGLPSDRFFAERPEGSVSTLKIQRTQQEDSAVYLCASSLDISTDTQYFGPGTRLTVL.

The chain couples TRBV7-3 to TRBJ2-1; D is undetermined. This CDR3 region has 13 residues. V dropped 1 base and J dropped 6 bases, with 7 bases sitting between them. CDR1 is SGHTA, CDR2 FQGTGA, per germline. In nucleotides, the CDR3 is TGTGCCAGCAGCTTAAGGAGCAGCAATGAGCAGTTCTTC. This translates into CASSLRSSNEQFF.

This chain links TRBV5-6 with TRBJ2-7, with 12 bases lining up with TRBD2. The V gene end was trimmed by 1 base and the J gene end by 2 bases; junction bases not matched to a gene: 10. CDR1 and CDR2 (germline): SGHDT, YYEEEE. This CDR3 is built from 18 residues. The CDR3 DNA follows: TGTGCCAGCAGCTTGAGTCTAGCGGGAGGGCCCTCGACCTACGAGCAGTACTTC. Translated: CASSLSLAGGPSTYEQYF.

This clone was found a few times. V gene TRBV20-1 combines with J gene TRBJ2-7; no clear D. Germline V gene sequence: CDR1 DFQATT, CDR2 SNEGSKA (reference sequence). The CDR3 runs 11 residues. V lost 6 bases to trimming and J lost 7 bases, with 13 bases between them. The CDR3 nucleotides are TGCAGTGCCCGCCCCTTCGAAGAGCAGTACTTC. This encodes CSARPFEEQYF.

This clone turned up a few times. The genes are TRBV28 and TRBJ2-7; TRBD1 might be the D (6 bases). The ends were cut back, 2 bases at V and 2 bases at J, with 13 bases in the middle. Germline V gene lookup returns CDR1 MDHEN and CDR2 SYDVKM. The CDR3 totals 15 residues. The CDR3 region is CASSLPQGQTYEQYF. In DNA, the CDR3 is TGTGCCAGCAGTTTACCTCAAGGACAGACCTACGAGCAGTACTTC.

This clone was detected once. J is TRBJ2-7 and V is TRBV28; TRBD2 matches 10 bases. V shed 6 bases, J shed 3 bases, and the junction held 2 bases outside the gene matches. Germline lookup yields CDR1 MDHEN and CDR2 SYDVKM. CDR3 length: 13 residues. CDR3 region: CASRGTSDYEQYF. CDR3 coding DNA: TGTGCCAGCAGGGGGACTAGCGACTACGAGCAGTACTTC.

The chain uses TRBV14 and TRBJ2-1; D unclear. V was pared by 4 bases and J by 4 bases, with 14 bases between. This CDR3 spans 15 amino acids. Germline V lookup: CDR1 SGHDN, CDR2 FVKESK. This CDR3 reads CASSPTGRKYNEQFF. The CDR3 DNA is TGTGCCAGCAGCCCGACGGGCCGAAAGTACAATGAGCAGTTCTTC.

The J gene is TRBJ1-2, the V gene TRBV7-9; possibly TRBD1 for D (5 bases). V lost 5 bases and J lost 7, with 20 bases in between. This CDR3 region has 15 residues. The germline V gene has CDR1 SEHNR and CDR2 FQNEAQ (reference sequence). CDR3 nucleotides: TGTGCCAGCAGCCCGCCCCGGCAGGGCGTTGGTGGCTACACCTTC. Protein sequence: CASSPPRQGVGGYTF.

The chain carries TRBV2 and TRBJ1-2; D call uncertain. V lost 3 bases, J lost 4 bases, and 18 bases lay in between. The CDR3 has 16 amino acids. Germline CDR1 reads SNHLY; CDR2 reads FYNNEI. The CDR3, as DNA: TGTGCCAGCAGTGATGGGATCGGCTTAAGTAGCTATGGCTACACCTTC. Residues: CASSDGIGLSSYGYTF.

The chain joins TRBV19 to TRBJ1-4; 8 bases agree with TRBD1. V dropped 9 bases and J dropped 3; count of bases not matched to a gene: 9. Germline V CDR1 and CDR2: LNHDA, SQIVND (reference sequence). The CDR3 totals 15 residues. The chain's CDR3 is CASRRQGKANEKLFF. The CDR3 nucleotides are TGTGCCAGCAGACGACAGGGGAAGGCTAATGAAAAACTGTTTTTT.

V gene TRBV23-1 combines with J gene TRBJ2-4, with D possibly being TRBD2 (6 bases). TRBV23-1 is marked as an open reading frame, function uncertain. The CDR3 extends over 14 amino acids. V lost 7 bases and J lost 5, with 15 bases in between. Here the CDR3 reads CASTHMGGENIQYF. CDR3 sequence (DNA): TGCGCCAGCACCCACATGGGGGGTGAAAACATTCAGTACTTC.

The chain couples TRBV10-1 to TRBJ1-1; D ambiguous. Germline CDR1 WNHNN, CDR2 SYGVQD (reference sequence). Trimming removed 6 bases at V and 1 base at J, with 12 bases between. The CDR3 runs to 14 residues. The CDR3 DNA is TGCGCCAGCAGCTTTGGACCCGGGAACACTGAAGCTTTCTTT. It codes for CASSFGPGNTEAFF.

The chain's CDR3 is CASSSGDQRAFF. For the CDR3, the DNA is TGTGCCAGCAGTTCGGGTGATCAGCGAGCTTTCTTT. The chain has TRBV6-5 and TRBJ1-1; no reliable D call. Germline lookup yields CDR1 MNHEY and CDR2 SVGAGI. V lost 4 bases and J lost 10, with 13 bases in between. This CDR3 is built from 12 residues.

This clone was seen only once. The chain combines TRBV5-4 with TRBJ1-2; the match to TRBD1 covers 9 bases. This CDR3 is built from 15 residues. V lost 4 bases and J lost 12; bases outside the gene matches: 16. Germline assignment: CDR1 SGHNT and CDR2 YYREEE (reference sequence). CDR3 DNA sequence: TGTGCCAGCAGCCCGCCGGGACAGGGTGGTCCGAGCCACACCTTC. It codes for CASSPPGQGGPSHTF.

This chain uses TRBV7-3 with TRBJ2-1; D remains ambiguous. The germline CDR1 and CDR2 sequences are SGHTA and FQGTGA. V gave up 3 bases and J gave up 6 bases, with 9 bases separating them. The CDR3 sequence is 13 residues long. CDR3 in DNA: TGTGCCAGCAGCTTGGACCCCAGCAATGAGCAGTTCTTC. Translation: CASSLDPSNEQFF. Drawing the rest from reference TRBV7-3 and TRBJ2-1, the complete variable domain is GAGVSQTPSNKVTEKGKYVELRCDPISGHTALYWYRQSLGQGPEFLIYFQGTGAADDSGLPNDRFFAVRPEGSVSTLKIQRTERGDSAVYLCASSLDPSNEQFFGPGTRLTVL.

This clone was counted once. The rearrangement links TRBV18 to TRBJ2-1; D is possibly TRBD2 (5 bases). V shed 6 bases and J shed 6 bases, with 12 bases lying between them. CDR3 size: 13 residues. CDR1 KGHSH and CDR2 LQKENI come from the germline V gene. The CDR3 coding sequence is TGTGCCAGCTCGGGCGGGTACACCAATGAGCAGTTCTTC. Protein product: CASSGGYTNEQFF.

The V gene is TRBV2, the J gene TRBJ1-1, with a weak D call TRBD1 (6 bases). The V gene's germline CDR1 is SNHLY and CDR2 FYNNEI. CDR3 length: 15 residues. V lost 7 bases and J 10 bases, leaving 25 bases between the germline ends. Written as DNA, the CDR3 is TGTGCCAGCAAGGGAAACCTGGGGACACAGGCGCGAGCTTTCTTT. Its protein is CASKGNLGTQARAFF.

The chain recombines TRBV4-1 with TRBJ2-3; tentative D call: TRBD1 (6 bases). The germline CDR1 and CDR2 sequences are MGHRA and YSYEKL. Between the trimmed V and J ends, which lost 5 bases and 2 bases, there was a span of 11 bases. The length of the CDR3 is 14 residues. CDR3 sequence: CASSAGTNTDTQYF. The CDR3 DNA reads as TGCGCCAGCAGCGCCGGGACAAACACAGATACGCAGTATTTT.

The table lists this clone with a few counts. The J gene is TRBJ1-2, the V gene TRBV6-5; 8 bases agree with TRBD1. Germline trimming cut 4 bases from V and 5 bases from J; bases unmatched to any gene: 9. In germline, CDR1 is MNHEY, CDR2 SVGAGI. This CDR3 is built from 15 residues. CDR3 protein: CASSSSDRVGYGYTF. CDR3 bases: TGTGCCAGCAGTTCCTCGGACAGGGTTGGGTATGGCTACACCTTC.

Concerning this clone itself: This sample also contains other DNA sequences that code for the same CDR3. This chain connects TRBV30 to TRBJ1-1; TRBD1 might be the D (5 bases). The CDR3 sequence is 13 residues long. Germline CDR1 is GTSNPN and CDR2 is SVGIG (reference sequence). V lost 0 bases to trimming and J lost 2 bases, with 7 bases between them. The CDR3 DNA sequence: TGTGCCTGGAGTGTACAGGAAAACACTGAAGCTTTCTTT. It encodes CAWSVQENTEAFF.

The genes are TRBV11-2 and TRBJ1-2; D is unresolved. The length of the CDR3 is 16 residues. Germline assignment: CDR1 SGHAT and CDR2 FQNNGV. V was trimmed by 5 bases and J by 1 base, leaving 17 bases between them. Here the CDR3 DNA reads TGTGCCAGCAGCCGTTCGCCCGGGTTTCTTAACTATGGCTACACCTTC. Its translation is CASSRSPGFLNYGYTF. Drawing the rest from reference TRBV11-2 and TRBJ1-2, the complete variable domain is EAGVAQSPRYKIIEKRQSVAFWCNPISGHATLYWYQQILGQGPKLLIQFQNNGVVDDSQLPKDRFSAERLKGVDSTLKIQPAKLEDSAVYLCASSRSPGFLNYGYTFGSGTRLTVV.

This rearrangement joins TRBV5-5 to TRBJ2-7, with D possibly being TRBD1 (6 bases). Germline loops: CDR1 SGHKS, CDR2 YYEKEE (reference sequence). V shed 2 bases and J shed 7 bases, with 13 bases lying between them. CDR3 length: 13 amino acids. The CDR3 nucleotides are TGTGCCAGCAGCTTTCAGGGGCTGGAGGAGCAGTACTTC. It is translated as CASSFQGLEEQYF. Using reference TRBV5-5 and TRBJ2-7 for the parts outside the CDR3, the full variable domain is DAGVTQSPTHLIKTRGQQVTLRCSPISGHKSVSWYQQVLGQGPQFIFQYYEKEERGRGNFPDRFSARQFPNYSSELNVNALLLGDSALYLCASSFQGLEEQYFGPGTRLTVT.

The chain couples TRBV28 to TRBJ2-7; D is perhaps TRBD2 (6 bases). Looked up from germline, CDR1 is MDHEN and CDR2 is SYDVKM. The CDR3 totals 14 residues. The V and J ends lost 7 bases and 6 bases respectively, with 19 bases between them. This CDR3 reads CASNEAGTPAEQYF. CDR3 coding DNA: TGTGCCAGCAATGAAGCGGGCACCCCGGCCGAGCAGTACTTC.

This clone is a singleton in its sample. The genes are TRBV25-1 and TRBJ2-3, with D tentatively TRBD1 or TRBD2 (5 bases each). This CDR3 spans 14 amino acids. V was shortened by 4 bases and J by 6 bases, with 14 bases between the two germline ends. Germline lookup yields CDR1 MGHDK and CDR2 SYGVNS. In DNA, the CDR3 is TGTGCCAGCAGTGCCCTCTGGGGGTCGGATACGCAGTATTTT. Its translation is CASSALWGSDTQYF.

This clone is a singleton in its sample. This rearrangement joins TRBV4-1 to TRBJ2-5, with D possibly matching TRBD2 (5 bases). This CDR3 spans 13 amino acids. CDR1 and CDR2 (germline): MGHRA, YSYEKL. V was pared by 3 bases and J by 11 bases, with 16 bases between. In DNA form, the CDR3 reads TGCGCCAGCAGCCACACACTAGAGTTTGAGCAGTACTTC. Its translation: CASSHTLEFEQYF.

The V call is TRBV5-1, the J call TRBJ1-2; 7 bases are shared with TRBD1. V lost 2 bases and J lost 8; bases outside the gene matches: 6. The CDR3 spans 13 residues. CDR1 SGHRS and CDR2 YFSETQ come from the germline V gene. The CDR3: CASSFYRGDGYTF. CDR3 DNA: TGCGCCAGCAGCTTCTACAGGGGCGACGGCTACACCTTC.

This chain's CDR3 is CASSSRRGRYEQYF. The DNA for the CDR3 is TGTGCCAGCAGTTCCCGTCGAGGGAGGTACGAGCAGTACTTC. The gene calls are TRBV28 and TRBJ2-7; maybe TRBD2 (6 bases). CDR3 length equals 14 residues. In germline, CDR1 is MDHEN, CDR2 SYDVKM. With 4 bases removed from V and 4 bases from J, the gap between germline ends came to 14 bases.

The rearrangement joins TRBV7-8 to TRBJ1-2; D may be TRBD1 (6 bases). Germline CDR1 and CDR2: SGHVS and FQNEAQ. V lost 2 bases and J lost 8, with 9 bases in between. The CDR3 covers 12 residues. The CDR3 reads CASSLLGAGYTF. In DNA form, the CDR3 reads TGTGCCAGCAGCTTATTGGGGGCGGGCTACACCTTC.